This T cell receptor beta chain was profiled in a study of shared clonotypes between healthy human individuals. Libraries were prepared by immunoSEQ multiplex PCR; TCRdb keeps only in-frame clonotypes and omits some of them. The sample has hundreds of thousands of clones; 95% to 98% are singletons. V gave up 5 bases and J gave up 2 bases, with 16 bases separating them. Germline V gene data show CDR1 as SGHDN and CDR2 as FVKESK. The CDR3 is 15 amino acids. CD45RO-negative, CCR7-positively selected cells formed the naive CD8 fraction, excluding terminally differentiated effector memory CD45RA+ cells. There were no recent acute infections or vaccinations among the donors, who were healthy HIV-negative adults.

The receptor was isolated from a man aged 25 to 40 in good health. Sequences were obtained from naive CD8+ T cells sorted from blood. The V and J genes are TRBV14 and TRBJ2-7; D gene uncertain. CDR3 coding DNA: TGTGCCAGCAGCGTTAGCCCCACAGCCCCCTACGAGCAGTACTTC. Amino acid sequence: CASSVSPTAPYEQYF.